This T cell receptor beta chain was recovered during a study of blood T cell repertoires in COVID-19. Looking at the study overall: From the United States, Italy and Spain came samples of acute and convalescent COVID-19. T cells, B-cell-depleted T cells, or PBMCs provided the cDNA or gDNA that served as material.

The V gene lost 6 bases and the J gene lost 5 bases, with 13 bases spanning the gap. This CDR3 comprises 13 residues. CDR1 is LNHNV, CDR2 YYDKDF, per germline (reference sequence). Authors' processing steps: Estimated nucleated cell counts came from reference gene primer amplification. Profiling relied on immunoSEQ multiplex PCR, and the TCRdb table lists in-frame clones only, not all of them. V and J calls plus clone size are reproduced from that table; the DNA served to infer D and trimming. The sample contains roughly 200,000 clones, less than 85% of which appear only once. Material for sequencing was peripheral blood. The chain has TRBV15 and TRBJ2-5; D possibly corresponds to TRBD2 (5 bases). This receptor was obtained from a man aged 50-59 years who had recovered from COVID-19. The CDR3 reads CATSPDFEETQYF. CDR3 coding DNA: TGTGCCACCAGTCCGGACTTTGAGGAGACCCAGTACTTC.